This section outlines one TCR beta chain sequence together with its context. Each CDR3 protein gets one entry after TCRdb re-called the RT-PCR reads with MiXCR. The repertoire holds more than 150,000 distinct CDR3 sequences, with 20% to 25% as singletons. The sample belongs to a study of patients and donors after allogeneic stem cell transplantation. CDR3 size: 15 residues. The trim removed 5 bases at V and 5 bases at J, leaving 7 bases unmatched. This receptor was obtained from a human donor who was either an allogeneic HSCT recipient or a stem cell or donor lymphocyte infusion donor (not recorded which). It is not recorded whose cells these are; they may come from a transplant donor. The material sequenced was blood, either unsorted or a sorted T cell fraction (not recorded which). This chain uses TRBV12-3 or TRBV12-4 with TRBJ1-5, with TRBD1 identical over 9 bases. CDR3 DNA: TGTGCCAGCAGTCCCGGGACAGGGAAGTATCAGCCCCAGCATTTT. Translation: CASSPGTGKYQPQHF.